This TCR beta chain was profiled in a study of cytomegalovirus exposure and HLA in healthy donors. Study-wide points: A missense variant in DCLRE1C was later tied to TCR beta V- and J-gene trimming. Being productive about 87% or about 30% of the time was typical of most TCR beta V segments in an earlier analysis. Clonal expansion, a later analysis showed, was greater in HLA-associated TCR beta chains than in equally common others.

The CDR3 loop spans 14 amino acids. J gave up 2 bases and V 2 bases, and 2 bases lay outside the gene matches. Germline CDR1 is SEHNR and CDR2 is FQNEAQ (reference sequence). In regard to this clone: Its specificity is unknown.

PCR amplification relied on 60 Vbeta primers (plus 13 Jbeta primers). Authors' processing steps: A follow-up analysis tallied around 76 million unique TCR beta chains, approximately 10 million shared. TCRdb's copy holds only in-frame clones and misses some; the assay was immunoSEQ multiplex PCR. The V and J calls and clone size come from that table; D and trimming were worked out from the DNA. The data show about 120,000 clones, with approximately 81% seen just once and roughly 7% held by the top ten. The sequence was obtained from a male donor in good health and CMV-seronegative. The rearrangement joins TRBV7-9 to TRBJ2-7; 8 nucleotides line up with TRBD2. The sequenced sample was PBMCs. CDR3 bases: TGTGCCAGCAGCTTAACTAGCGGAGCCTACGAGCAGTACTTC. This gives the protein CASSLTSGAYEQYF.